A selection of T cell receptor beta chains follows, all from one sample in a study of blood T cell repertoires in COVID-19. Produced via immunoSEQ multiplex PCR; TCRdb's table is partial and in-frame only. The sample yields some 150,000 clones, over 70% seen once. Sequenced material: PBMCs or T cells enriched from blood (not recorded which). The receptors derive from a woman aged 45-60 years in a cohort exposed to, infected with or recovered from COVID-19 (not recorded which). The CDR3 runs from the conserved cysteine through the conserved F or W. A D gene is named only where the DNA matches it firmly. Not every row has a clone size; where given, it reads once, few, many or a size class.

cdr3_aa: CASSQDRVSTYYGYTF
cdr3_nt: TGCGCCAGCAGCCAAGATCGGGTCAGCACCTACTATGGCTACACCTTC
j_call: TRBJ1-2
v_call: TRBV4-3
clone_size: NA
d_call: NA

cdr3_aa: CASSLLEHEQYF
cdr3_nt: TGTGCCAGCAGTTTACTGGAGCACGAGCAGTACTTC
j_call: TRBJ2-7
v_call: TRBV28
clone_size: NA
d_call: NA

cdr3_aa: CATSPTSGSYEQFF
cdr3_nt: TGTGCCACCAGCCCGACTAGCGGGAGCTATGAGCAGTTCTTC
j_call: TRBJ2-1
v_call: TRBV15
clone_size: NA
d_call: TRBD2

cdr3_aa: CASSPPDGNQPQHF
cdr3_nt: TGTGCCAGCTCACCCCCAGATGGCAATCAGCCCCAGCATTTT
j_call: TRBJ1-5
v_call: TRBV18
clone_size: few
d_call: NA

cdr3_aa: CASSEMGDRGNYGYTF
cdr3_nt: TGTGCCAGCAGTGAAATGGGGGACAGGGGTAACTATGGCTACACCTTC
j_call: TRBJ1-2
v_call: TRBV6-1
clone_size: NA
d_call: TRBD1

cdr3_aa: CASSTNQPQHF
cdr3_nt: TGTGCCAGCAGTACTAATCAGCCCCAGCATTTT
j_call: TRBJ1-5
v_call: TRBV28
clone_size: NA
d_call: NA

cdr3_aa: CAISESTGISYEQYF
cdr3_nt: TGTGCCATCAGTGAGTCGACAGGGATCTCCTACGAGCAGTACTTC
j_call: TRBJ2-7
v_call: TRBV10-3
clone_size: NA
d_call: TRBD1

cdr3_aa: CASGNTEKVEKLFF
cdr3_nt: TGTGCCAGCGGTAATACAGAGAAAGTTGAAAAACTGTTTTTT
j_call: TRBJ1-4
v_call: TRBV28
clone_size: NA
d_call: NA

cdr3_aa: CASIAREGTEAFF
cdr3_nt: TGTGCCAGTATAGCCCGAGAAGGCACTGAAGCTTTCTTT
j_call: TRBJ1-1
v_call: TRBV19
clone_size: few
d_call: NA

cdr3_aa: CASSGGQGLGNTIYF
cdr3_nt: TGTGCCAGCAGCGGCGGACAGGGTCTTGGAAACACCATATATTTT
j_call: TRBJ1-3
v_call: TRBV5-5
clone_size: NA
d_call: TRBD1

cdr3_aa: CATSGDRGWGTEAFF
cdr3_nt: TGTGCCACCAGTGGGGACAGGGGGTGGGGCACTGAAGCTTTCTTT
j_call: TRBJ1-1
v_call: TRBV24-1
clone_size: NA
d_call: TRBD1

cdr3_aa: CASRTDMNTEAFF
cdr3_nt: TGTGCCAGCAGGACGGACATGAACACTGAAGCTTTCTTT
j_call: TRBJ1-1
v_call: TRBV6-5
clone_size: NA
d_call: NA

cdr3_aa: CASSQPQDYGYTF
cdr3_nt: TGTGCCAGCTCACAGCCACAGGACTATGGCTACACCTTC
j_call: TRBJ1-2
v_call: TRBV18
clone_size: NA
d_call: NA

cdr3_aa: CASRGDRSSYEQYF
cdr3_nt: TGTGCCAGCAGGGGCGACAGAAGTTCCTACGAGCAGTACTTC
j_call: TRBJ2-7
v_call: TRBV2
clone_size: few
d_call: NA

cdr3_aa: CASSLEGTTNTEAFF
cdr3_nt: TGCGCCAGCAGCTTGGAGGGGACAACTAACACTGAAGCTTTCTTT
j_call: TRBJ1-1
v_call: TRBV5-1
clone_size: NA
d_call: NA

cdr3_aa: CAWTYGTSDSSQYF
cdr3_nt: TGTGCCTGGACATACGGGACTAGCGATTCGTCCCAGTACTTC
j_call: TRBJ2-5
v_call: TRBV30
clone_size: NA
d_call: TRBD2

cdr3_aa: CAWKGQGEGAFF
cdr3_nt: TGTGCCTGGAAGGGACAGGGTGAGGGAGCTTTCTTT
j_call: TRBJ1-1
v_call: TRBV30
clone_size: NA
d_call: TRBD1

cdr3_aa: CASSLNPRAHEQFF
cdr3_nt: TGTGCCAGCAGCTTAAACCCCAGGGCCCATGAGCAGTTCTTC
j_call: TRBJ2-1
v_call: TRBV7-2
clone_size: NA
d_call: NA

cdr3_aa: CAISETVPGTANYGYTF
cdr3_nt: TGTGCCATCAGTGAAACGGTTCCAGGGACAGCTAACTATGGCTACACCTTC
j_call: TRBJ1-2
v_call: TRBV10-3
clone_size: NA
d_call: TRBD1

cdr3_aa: CASSYGQGNPNQPQHF
cdr3_nt: TGTGCCAGCAGCTACGGACAGGGTAACCCAAATCAGCCCCAGCATTTT
j_call: TRBJ1-5
v_call: TRBV5-6
clone_size: NA
d_call: TRBD1

cdr3_aa: CATVGLAGGDTQYF
cdr3_nt: TGTGCCACCGTTGGACTAGCGGGAGGAGATACGCAGTATTTT
j_call: TRBJ2-3
v_call: TRBV27
clone_size: NA
d_call: TRBD2

cdr3_aa: CASSAEGRGGIDEQFF
cdr3_nt: TGCGCCAGCAGCGCTGAGGGTCGGGGGGGTATCGATGAGCAGTTCTTC
j_call: TRBJ2-1
v_call: TRBV4-3
clone_size: NA
d_call: TRBD2

cdr3_aa: CATGGQGMNTEAFF
cdr3_nt: TGTGCCACGGGTGGACAGGGGATGAACACTGAAGCTTTCTTT
j_call: TRBJ1-1
v_call: TRBV10-3
clone_size: NA
d_call: TRBD1

cdr3_aa: CASSRAGGIYNEQFF
cdr3_nt: TGTGCCAGCAGTAGAGCGGGAGGGATATACAATGAGCAGTTCTTC
j_call: TRBJ2-1
v_call: TRBV7-3
clone_size: NA
d_call: TRBD2

cdr3_aa: CASTFKNGGGYTF
cdr3_nt: TGTGCCAGTACTTTTAAAAACGGGGGTGGCTACACCTTC
j_call: TRBJ1-2
v_call: TRBV19
clone_size: few
d_call: NA

cdr3_aa: CASSPLRNTIYF
cdr3_nt: TGTGCCAGCAGCCCCCTACGAAACACCATATATTTT
j_call: TRBJ1-3
v_call: TRBV12-3/TRBV12-4
clone_size: NA
d_call: NA

cdr3_aa: CASSNRGPNEKLFF
cdr3_nt: TGTGCCAGCAGCAACAGGGGGCCTAATGAAAAACTGTTTTTT
j_call: TRBJ1-4
v_call: TRBV27
clone_size: NA
d_call: TRBD1

cdr3_aa: CASSPRLAGDEQYF
cdr3_nt: TGTGCCAGCAGCCCGAGACTAGCGGGAGACGAGCAGTACTTC
j_call: TRBJ2-7
v_call: TRBV7-2
clone_size: NA
d_call: TRBD2

cdr3_aa: CASTNGVGSNQPQHF
cdr3_nt: TGTGCCAGCACTAACGGGGTGGGGAGCAATCAGCCCCAGCATTTT
j_call: TRBJ1-5
v_call: TRBV28
clone_size: NA
d_call: NA

cdr3_aa: CASTSGTLSTDTQYF
cdr3_nt: TGTGCCAGCACCTCGGGGACACTAAGCACAGATACGCAGTATTTT
j_call: TRBJ2-3
v_call: TRBV14
clone_size: NA
d_call: NA

cdr3_aa: CASSRLRGPDGSGYTF
cdr3_nt: TGTGCCAGCAGTCGCCTCCGAGGGCCAGACGGGAGTGGCTACACCTTC
j_call: TRBJ1-2
v_call: TRBV5-6
clone_size: NA
d_call: NA

cdr3_aa: CASSSRTGSTDTQYF
cdr3_nt: TGTGCCAGTAGTTCTCGGACAGGTAGCACAGATACGCAGTATTTT
j_call: TRBJ2-3
v_call: TRBV19
clone_size: NA
d_call: TRBD1

cdr3_aa: CASSPIGRASQETQYF
cdr3_nt: TGTGCCAGCAGCCCCATTGGGCGGGCGAGCCAAGAGACCCAGTACTTC
j_call: TRBJ2-5
v_call: TRBV7-2
clone_size: NA
d_call: NA

cdr3_aa: CASRTTAVDTEAFF
cdr3_nt: TGTGCCAGTAGAACAACAGCGGTAGACACTGAAGCTTTCTTT
j_call: TRBJ1-1
v_call: TRBV19
clone_size: NA
d_call: NA

cdr3_aa: CASSPNRGGNYNSPLHF
cdr3_nt: TGTGCCAGCAGCCCTAACCGGGGAGGGAATTATAATTCACCCCTCCACTTT
j_call: TRBJ1-6
v_call: TRBV7-9
clone_size: NA
d_call: NA

cdr3_aa: CASSPGTGSYEQYF
cdr3_nt: TGTGCCAGCAGCCCCGGGACAGGTTCCTACGAGCAGTACTTC
j_call: TRBJ2-7
v_call: TRBV7-2
clone_size: NA
d_call: TRBD1

cdr3_aa: CSHTESSGNTIYF
cdr3_nt: TGCAGCCATACAGAGAGCTCTGGAAACACCATATATTTT
j_call: TRBJ1-3
v_call: TRBV29-1
clone_size: NA
d_call: NA

cdr3_aa: CSVETSGSSSEQYF
cdr3_nt: TGCAGCGTTGAAACTAGCGGGAGTAGTAGCGAGCAGTACTTC
j_call: TRBJ2-7
v_call: TRBV29-1
clone_size: NA
d_call: TRBD2

cdr3_aa: CASSLVSGGSNTGELFF
cdr3_nt: TGCGCCAGCAGCTTGGTATCGGGGGGGAGTAACACCGGGGAGCTGTTTTTT
j_call: TRBJ2-2
v_call: TRBV5-1
clone_size: NA
d_call: TRBD2

cdr3_aa: CASSESFEPGKSWDTQYF
cdr3_nt: TGTGCCAGCAGTGAATCCTTCGAGCCAGGGAAAAGTTGGGATACGCAGTATTTT
j_call: TRBJ2-3
v_call: TRBV6-1
clone_size: NA
d_call: NA

cdr3_aa: CASSSGLPYNEQFF
cdr3_nt: TGTGCCAGCAGCTCGGGACTACCCTACAATGAGCAGTTCTTC
j_call: TRBJ2-1
v_call: TRBV5-6
clone_size: NA
d_call: TRBD2

cdr3_aa: CASSLAVGSPIQETQYF
cdr3_nt: TGTGCCAGCAGCCTGGCAGTTGGGAGCCCTATTCAAGAGACCCAGTACTTC
j_call: TRBJ2-5
v_call: TRBV5-6
clone_size: NA
d_call: NA

cdr3_aa: CASSSGTGTGKNQPQHF
cdr3_nt: TGTGCCAGCAGTTCGGGTACCGGGACAGGGAAAAATCAGCCCCAGCATTTT
j_call: TRBJ1-5
v_call: TRBV28
clone_size: NA
d_call: TRBD1

cdr3_aa: CASSLVPYEQYF
cdr3_nt: TGTGCCAGCAGCTTGGTTCCTTACGAGCAGTACTTC
j_call: TRBJ2-7
v_call: TRBV5-5
clone_size: NA
d_call: NA